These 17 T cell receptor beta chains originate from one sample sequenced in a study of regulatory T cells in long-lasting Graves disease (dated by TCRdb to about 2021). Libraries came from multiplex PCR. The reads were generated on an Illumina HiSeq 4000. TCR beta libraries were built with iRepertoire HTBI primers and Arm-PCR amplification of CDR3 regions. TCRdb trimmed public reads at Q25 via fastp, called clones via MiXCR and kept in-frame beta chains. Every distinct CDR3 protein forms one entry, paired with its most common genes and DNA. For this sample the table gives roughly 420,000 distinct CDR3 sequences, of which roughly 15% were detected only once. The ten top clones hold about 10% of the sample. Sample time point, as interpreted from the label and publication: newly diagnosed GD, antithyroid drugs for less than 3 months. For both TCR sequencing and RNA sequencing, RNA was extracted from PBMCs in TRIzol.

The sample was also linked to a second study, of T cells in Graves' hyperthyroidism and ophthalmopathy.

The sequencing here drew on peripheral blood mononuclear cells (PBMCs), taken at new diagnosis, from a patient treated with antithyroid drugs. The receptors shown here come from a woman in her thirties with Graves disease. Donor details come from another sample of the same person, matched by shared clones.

The CDR3 reads CASSPSNGRAVGVAKNIQYF. Written as DNA, the CDR3 is TGTGCCAGCAGCCCGAGCAACGGGAGGGCCGTCGGGGTAGCCAAAAACATTCAGTACTTC. This chain joins TRBV3-1 and TRBJ2-4; TRBD2 matches 8 bases. The length of the CDR3 is 20 residues. Germline CDR1 is LGHDT and CDR2 is YNNKEL (reference sequence). V shed 4 bases, J shed 0 bases, and the junction held 17 bases outside the gene matches.

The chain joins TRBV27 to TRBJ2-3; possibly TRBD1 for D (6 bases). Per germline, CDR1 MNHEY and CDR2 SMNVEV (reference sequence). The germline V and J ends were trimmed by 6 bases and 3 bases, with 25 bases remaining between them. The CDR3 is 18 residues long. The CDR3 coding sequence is TGTGCCAGCAGCACGGTCCCCCGGGGCCCAAGGGGGACAGATACGCAGTATTTT. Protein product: CASSTVPRGPRGTDTQYF.

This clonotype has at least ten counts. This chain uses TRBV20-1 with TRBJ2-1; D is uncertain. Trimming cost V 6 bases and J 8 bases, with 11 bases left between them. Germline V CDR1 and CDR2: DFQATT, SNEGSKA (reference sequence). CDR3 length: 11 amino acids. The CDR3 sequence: CSAPISHEQFF. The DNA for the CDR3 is TGCAGTGCCCCTATCTCCCATGAGCAGTTCTTC.

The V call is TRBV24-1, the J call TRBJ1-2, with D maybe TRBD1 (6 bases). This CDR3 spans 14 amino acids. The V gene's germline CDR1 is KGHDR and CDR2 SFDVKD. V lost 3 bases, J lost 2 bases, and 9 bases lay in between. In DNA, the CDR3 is TGTGCCACCAGTGATCGGACAGACAACTATGGCTACACCTTC. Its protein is CATSDRTDNYGYTF.

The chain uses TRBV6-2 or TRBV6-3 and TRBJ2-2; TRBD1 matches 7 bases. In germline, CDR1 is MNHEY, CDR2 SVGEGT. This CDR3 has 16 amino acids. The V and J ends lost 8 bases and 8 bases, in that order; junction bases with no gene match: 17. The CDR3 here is CASGHTTGQSVGELFF. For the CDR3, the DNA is TGTGCCAGCGGACATACCACGGGACAGTCCGTTGGGGAGCTGTTTTTT.

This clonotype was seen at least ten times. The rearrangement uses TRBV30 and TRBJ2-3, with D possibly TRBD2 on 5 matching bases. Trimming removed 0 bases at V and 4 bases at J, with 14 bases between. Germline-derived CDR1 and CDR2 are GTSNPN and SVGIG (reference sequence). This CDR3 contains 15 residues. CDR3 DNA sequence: TGTGCCTGGAGTGTGAGAGGGAGAGGAGCAGATACGCAGTATTTT. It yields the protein CAWSVRGRGADTQYF. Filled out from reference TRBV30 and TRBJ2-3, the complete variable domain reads SQTIHQWPATLVQPVGSPLSLECTVEGTSNPNLYWYRQAAGRGLQLLFYSVGIGQISSEVPQNLSASRPQDRQFILSSKKLLLSDSGFYLCAWSVRGRGADTQYFGPGTRLTVL.

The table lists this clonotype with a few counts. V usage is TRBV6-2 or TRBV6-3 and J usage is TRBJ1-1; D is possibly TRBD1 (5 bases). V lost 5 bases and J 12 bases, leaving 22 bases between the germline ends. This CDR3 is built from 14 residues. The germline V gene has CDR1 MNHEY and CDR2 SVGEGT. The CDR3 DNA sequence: TGTGCCAGCAGTGTCGATCGGGAACAGGAGCAGACTTTCTTT. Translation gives CASSVDREQEQTFF.

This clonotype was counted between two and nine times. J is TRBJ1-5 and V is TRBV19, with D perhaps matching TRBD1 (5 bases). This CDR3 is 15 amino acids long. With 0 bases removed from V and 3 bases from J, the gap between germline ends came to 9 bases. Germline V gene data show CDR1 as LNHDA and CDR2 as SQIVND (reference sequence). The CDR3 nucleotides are TGTGCCAGTAGTATAGAGGGGACTCACAATCAGCCCCAGCATTTT. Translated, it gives CASSIEGTHNQPQHF.

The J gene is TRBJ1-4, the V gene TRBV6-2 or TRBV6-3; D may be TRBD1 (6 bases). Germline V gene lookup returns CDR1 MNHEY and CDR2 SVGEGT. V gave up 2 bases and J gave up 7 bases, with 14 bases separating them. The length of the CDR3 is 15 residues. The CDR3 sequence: CASSYNRGASEKLFF. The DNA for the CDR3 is TGTGCCAGCAGTTACAATCGGGGGGCGTCTGAAAAACTGTTTTTT.

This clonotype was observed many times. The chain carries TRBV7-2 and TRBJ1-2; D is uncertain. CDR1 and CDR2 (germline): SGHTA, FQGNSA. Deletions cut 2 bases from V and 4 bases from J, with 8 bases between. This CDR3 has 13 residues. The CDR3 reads CASSLYSGYGYTF. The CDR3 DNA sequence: TGTGCCAGCAGCTTATACAGCGGCTATGGCTACACCTTC.

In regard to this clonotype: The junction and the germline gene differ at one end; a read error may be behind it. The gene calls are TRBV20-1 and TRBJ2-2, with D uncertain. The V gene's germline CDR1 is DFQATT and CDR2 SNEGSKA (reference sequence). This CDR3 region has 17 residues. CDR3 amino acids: CSARDRSKFANTRELFF. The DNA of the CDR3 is TGCAGTGCTAGAGATCGCAGCAAATTCGCGAACACCCGGGAGCTGTTTTTT.

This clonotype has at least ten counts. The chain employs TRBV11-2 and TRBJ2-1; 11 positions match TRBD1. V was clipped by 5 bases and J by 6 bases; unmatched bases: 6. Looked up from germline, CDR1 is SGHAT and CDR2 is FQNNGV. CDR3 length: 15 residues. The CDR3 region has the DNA TGTGCCAGCAGCCGAACCGGGACAGGGGGCAATGAGCAGTTCTTC. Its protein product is CASSRTGTGGNEQFF.

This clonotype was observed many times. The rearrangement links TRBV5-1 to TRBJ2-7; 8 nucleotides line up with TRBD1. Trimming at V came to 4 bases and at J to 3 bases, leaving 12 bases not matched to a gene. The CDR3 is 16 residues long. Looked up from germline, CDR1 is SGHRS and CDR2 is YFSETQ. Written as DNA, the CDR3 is TGCGCCAGCAGCAAAACCCAGGGGGCGGATTTCTACGAGCAGTACTTC. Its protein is CASSKTQGADFYEQYF. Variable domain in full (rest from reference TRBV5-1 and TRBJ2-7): KAGVTQTPRYLIKTRGQQVTLSCSPISGHRSVSWYQQTPGQGLQFLFEYFSETQRNKGNFPGRFSGRQFSNSRSEMNVSTLELGDSALYLCASSKTQGADFYEQYFGPGTRLTVT.

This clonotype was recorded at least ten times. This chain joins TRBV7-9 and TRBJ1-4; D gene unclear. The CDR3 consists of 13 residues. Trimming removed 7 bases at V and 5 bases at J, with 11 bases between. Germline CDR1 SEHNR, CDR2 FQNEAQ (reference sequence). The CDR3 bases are TGTGCCAGCACCATCCCCGGGAATGAAAAACTGTTTTTT. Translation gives CASTIPGNEKLFF.

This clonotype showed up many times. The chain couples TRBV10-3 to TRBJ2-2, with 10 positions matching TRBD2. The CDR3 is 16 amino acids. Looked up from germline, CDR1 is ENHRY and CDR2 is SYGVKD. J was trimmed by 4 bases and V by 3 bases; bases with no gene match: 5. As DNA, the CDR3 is TGTGCCATCAGTGATATAAGCGGGAGGGTCACCGGGGAGCTGTTTTTT. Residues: CAISDISGRVTGELFF.

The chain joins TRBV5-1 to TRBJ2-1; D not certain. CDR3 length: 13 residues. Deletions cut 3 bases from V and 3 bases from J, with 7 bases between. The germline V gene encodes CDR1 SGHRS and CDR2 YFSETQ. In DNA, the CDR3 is TGCGCCAGCAGCTCTCCGGACTACAATGAGCAGTTCTTC. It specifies CASSSPDYNEQFF.

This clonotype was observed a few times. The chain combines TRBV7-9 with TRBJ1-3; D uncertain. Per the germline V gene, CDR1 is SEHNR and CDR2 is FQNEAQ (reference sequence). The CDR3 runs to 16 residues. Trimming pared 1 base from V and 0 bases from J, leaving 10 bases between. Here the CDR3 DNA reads TGTGCCAGCAGCTTAGTCTCCCTGGACTCTGGAAACACCATATATTTT. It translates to CASSLVSLDSGNTIYF.